This TCR beta chain was identified in a study of blood T cell repertoires in COVID-19. Study context: Acute and convalescent COVID-19 specimens originated in the United States, Italy and Spain.

This clone was picked up many times. V was clipped by 4 bases and J by 0 bases; unmatched bases: 5. CDR3 length: 16 residues. The V gene's germline CDR1 is SGHTA and CDR2 FQGNSA. Individuals drawn from 24 US areas were about 18 to 90 years old. Self-reported history from a screening survey and questionnaire set each donor's cohort. Original data processing: Amplification from reference gene primers served as the basis for estimated nucleated cell counts. Assay: immunoSEQ multiplex PCR; the TCRdb copy retains only in-frame clones and omits some. V, J and clone size were drawn from that table, and D and trimming were deduced from the DNA. The sample includes roughly 150,000 clones, about four fifths of them seen just once.

The sample consisted of PBMCs or T cells enriched from blood (not recorded which). The V and J genes are TRBV7-2 and TRBJ1-5; 8 nucleotides align to TRBD1. The sequence was collected from a young woman who had been exposed to COVID-19. The CDR3 spells CASSSAGGYSNQPQHF. CDR3 DNA sequence: TGTGCCAGCAGCTCGGCAGGGGGCTATAGCAATCAGCCCCAGCATTTT.